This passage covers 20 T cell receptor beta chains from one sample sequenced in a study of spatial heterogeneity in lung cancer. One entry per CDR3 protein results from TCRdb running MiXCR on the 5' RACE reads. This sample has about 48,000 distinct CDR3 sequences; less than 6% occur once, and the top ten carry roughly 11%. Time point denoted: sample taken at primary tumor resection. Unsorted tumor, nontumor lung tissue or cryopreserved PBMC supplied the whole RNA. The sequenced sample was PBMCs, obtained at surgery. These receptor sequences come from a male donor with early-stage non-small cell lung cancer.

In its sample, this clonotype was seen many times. The CDR3, as DNA: TGCAGCGTTGAATCGCCTGGCGGTCAGTACTTC. Protein sequence: CSVESPGGQYF. The chain couples TRBV29-1 to TRBJ2-7; D not certain. CDR1 is SQVTM, CDR2 ANQGSEA, per germline. Trimming removed 2 bases from V and 10 bases from J, with 12 bases in between. The CDR3 runs 11 residues.

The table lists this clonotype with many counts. The DNA of the CDR3 is TGTGCCAGCAGCGACCCGGGACTAGCGAACTACGAGCAGTACTTC. It encodes CASSDPGLANYEQYF. This chain connects TRBV14 to TRBJ2-7; 10 nucleotides align to TRBD2. V lost 5 bases to trimming and J lost 3 bases; unmatched junction nucleotides: 7. The CDR3 has 15 residues. Germline V gene sequence: CDR1 SGHDN, CDR2 FVKESK.

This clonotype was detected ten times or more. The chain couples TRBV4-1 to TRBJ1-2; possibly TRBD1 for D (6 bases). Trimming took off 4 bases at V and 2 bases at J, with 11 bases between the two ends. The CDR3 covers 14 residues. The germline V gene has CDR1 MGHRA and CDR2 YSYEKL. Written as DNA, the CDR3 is TGCGCCAGCAGCCCAGGACAGAGCAACTATGGCTACACCTTC. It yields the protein CASSPGQSNYGYTF.

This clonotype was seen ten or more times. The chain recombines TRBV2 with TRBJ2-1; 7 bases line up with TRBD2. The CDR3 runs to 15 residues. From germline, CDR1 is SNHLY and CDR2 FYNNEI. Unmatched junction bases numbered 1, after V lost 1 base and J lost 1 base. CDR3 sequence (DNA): TGTGCCAGCAGTGAAGGTAGCGGGTCCTACAATGAGCAGTTCTTC. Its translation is CASSEGSGSYNEQFF.

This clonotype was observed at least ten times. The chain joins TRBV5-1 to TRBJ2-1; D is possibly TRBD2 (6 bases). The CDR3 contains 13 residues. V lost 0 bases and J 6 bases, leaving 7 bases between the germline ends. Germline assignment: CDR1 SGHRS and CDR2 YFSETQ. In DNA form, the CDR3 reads TGCGCCAGCAGCTTGGGGAGGGGCAATGAGCAGTTCTTC. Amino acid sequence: CASSLGRGNEQFF.

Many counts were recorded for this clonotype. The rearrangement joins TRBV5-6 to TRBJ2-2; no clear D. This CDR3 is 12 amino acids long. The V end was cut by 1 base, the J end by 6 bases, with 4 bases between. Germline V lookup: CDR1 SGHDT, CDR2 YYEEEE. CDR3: CASSLISGELFF. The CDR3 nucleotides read TGTGCCAGCAGCTTGATCTCCGGGGAGCTGTTTTTT.

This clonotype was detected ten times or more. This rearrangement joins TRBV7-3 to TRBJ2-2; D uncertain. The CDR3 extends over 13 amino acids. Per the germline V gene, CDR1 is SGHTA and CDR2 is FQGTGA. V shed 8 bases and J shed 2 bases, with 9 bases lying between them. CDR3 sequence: CASSGSNTGELFF. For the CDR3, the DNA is TGTGCCAGCTCGGGTTCCAACACCGGGGAGCTGTTTTTT.

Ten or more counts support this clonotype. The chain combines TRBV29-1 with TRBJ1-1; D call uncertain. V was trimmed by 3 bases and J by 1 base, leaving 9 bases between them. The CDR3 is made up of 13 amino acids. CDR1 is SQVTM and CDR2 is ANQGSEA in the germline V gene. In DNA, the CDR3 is TGCAGCGTTGAGTCGGGCCAGAACACTGAAGCTTTCTTT. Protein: CSVESGQNTEAFF.

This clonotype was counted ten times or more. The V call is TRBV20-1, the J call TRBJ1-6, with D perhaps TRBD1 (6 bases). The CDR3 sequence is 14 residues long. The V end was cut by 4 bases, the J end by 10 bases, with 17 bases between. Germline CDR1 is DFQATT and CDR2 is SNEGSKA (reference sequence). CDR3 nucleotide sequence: TGCAGTGCTACCAATGAGGGGGTGGGCTCACCCCTCCACTTT. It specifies CSATNEGVGSPLHF.

The CDR3 here is CASSEPGTDLNEQYF. CDR3 DNA: TGTGCCAGCAGTGAACCCGGGACAGACCTAAACGAGCAGTACTTC. V is TRBV6-1 and J is TRBJ2-7, with 7 bases identical to TRBD1. V lost 2 bases, J lost 5 bases, and 9 bases stayed unmatched. This CDR3 region has 15 residues. Germline V lookup: CDR1 MNHNS, CDR2 SASEGT.

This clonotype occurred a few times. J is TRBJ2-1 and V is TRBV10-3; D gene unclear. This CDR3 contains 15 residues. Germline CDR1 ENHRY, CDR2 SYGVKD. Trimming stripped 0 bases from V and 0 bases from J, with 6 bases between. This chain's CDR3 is CAISESADSYNEQFF. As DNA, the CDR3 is TGTGCCATCAGTGAGTCGGCGGACTCCTACAATGAGCAGTTCTTC.

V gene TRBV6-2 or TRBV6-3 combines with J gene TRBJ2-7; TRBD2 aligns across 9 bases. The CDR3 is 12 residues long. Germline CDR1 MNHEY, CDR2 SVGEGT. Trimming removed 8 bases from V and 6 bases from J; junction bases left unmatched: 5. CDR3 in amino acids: CASDSGSREQYF. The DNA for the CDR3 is TGTGCCAGCGATAGCGGGAGCCGCGAGCAGTACTTC.

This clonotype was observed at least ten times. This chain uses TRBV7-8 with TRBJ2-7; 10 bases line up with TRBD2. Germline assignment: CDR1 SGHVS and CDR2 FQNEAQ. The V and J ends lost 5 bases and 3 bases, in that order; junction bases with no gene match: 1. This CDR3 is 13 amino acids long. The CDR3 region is CASSRLAGYEQYF. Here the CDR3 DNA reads TGTGCCAGCAGCCGACTAGCGGGCTACGAGCAGTACTTC. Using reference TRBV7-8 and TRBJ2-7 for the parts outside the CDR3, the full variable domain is GAGVSQSPRYKVAKRGQDVALRCDPISGHVSLFWYQQALGQGPEFLTYFQNEAQLDKSGLPSDRFFAERPEGSVSTLKIQRTQQEDSAVYLCASSRLAGYEQYFGPGTRLTVT.

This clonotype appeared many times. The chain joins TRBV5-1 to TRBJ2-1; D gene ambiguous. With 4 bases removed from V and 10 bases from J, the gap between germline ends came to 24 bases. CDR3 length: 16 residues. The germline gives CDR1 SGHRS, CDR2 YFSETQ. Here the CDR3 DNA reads TGCGCCAGCAGCCCGTCCGGACCACAATCTAAGGCAGAGCAGTTCTTC. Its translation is CASSPSGPQSKAEQFF.

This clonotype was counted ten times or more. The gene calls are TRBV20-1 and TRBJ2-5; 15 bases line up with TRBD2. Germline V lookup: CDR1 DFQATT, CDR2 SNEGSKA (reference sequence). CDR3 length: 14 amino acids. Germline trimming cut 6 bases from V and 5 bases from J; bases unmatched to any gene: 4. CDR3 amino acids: CSADGTSGRETQYF. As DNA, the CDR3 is TGCAGTGCCGACGGGACTAGCGGGAGGGAGACCCAGTACTTC.

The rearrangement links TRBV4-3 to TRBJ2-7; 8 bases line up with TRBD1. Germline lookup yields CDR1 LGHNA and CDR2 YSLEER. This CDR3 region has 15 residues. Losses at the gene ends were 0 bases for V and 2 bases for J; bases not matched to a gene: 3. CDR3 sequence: CASSQEGRGPYEQYF. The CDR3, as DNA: TGCGCCAGCAGCCAAGAGGGCAGGGGGCCCTACGAGCAGTACTTC.

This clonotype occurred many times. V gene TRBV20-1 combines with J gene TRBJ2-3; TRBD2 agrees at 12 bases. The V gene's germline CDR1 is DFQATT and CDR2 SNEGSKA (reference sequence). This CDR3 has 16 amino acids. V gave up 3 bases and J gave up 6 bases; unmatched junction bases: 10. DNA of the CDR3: TGCAGTGCTAGCCGAAGACTAGCGGGAGTATCTGATACGCAGTATTTT. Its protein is CSASRRLAGVSDTQYF.

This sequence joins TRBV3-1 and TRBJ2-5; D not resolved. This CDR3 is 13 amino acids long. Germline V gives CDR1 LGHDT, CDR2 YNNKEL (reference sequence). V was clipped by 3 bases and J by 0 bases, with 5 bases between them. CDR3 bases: TGTGCCAGCAGCCACCGGAACCAAGAGACCCAGTACTTC. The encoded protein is CASSHRNQETQYF.

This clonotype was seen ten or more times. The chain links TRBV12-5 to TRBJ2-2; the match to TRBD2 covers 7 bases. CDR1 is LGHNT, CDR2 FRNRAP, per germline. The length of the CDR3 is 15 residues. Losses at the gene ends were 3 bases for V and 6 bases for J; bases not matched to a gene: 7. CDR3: CASGFRGRSAGELFF. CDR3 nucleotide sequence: TGTGCTAGTGGTTTCCGCGGGAGATCAGCCGGGGAGCTGTTTTTT.

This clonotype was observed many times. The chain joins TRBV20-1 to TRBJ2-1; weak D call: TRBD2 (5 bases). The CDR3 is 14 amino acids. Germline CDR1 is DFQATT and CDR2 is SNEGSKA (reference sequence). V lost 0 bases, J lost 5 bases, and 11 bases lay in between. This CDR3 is CSARDLASHNEQFF. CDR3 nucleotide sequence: TGCAGTGCTAGAGATCTGGCTAGCCACAATGAGCAGTTCTTC.